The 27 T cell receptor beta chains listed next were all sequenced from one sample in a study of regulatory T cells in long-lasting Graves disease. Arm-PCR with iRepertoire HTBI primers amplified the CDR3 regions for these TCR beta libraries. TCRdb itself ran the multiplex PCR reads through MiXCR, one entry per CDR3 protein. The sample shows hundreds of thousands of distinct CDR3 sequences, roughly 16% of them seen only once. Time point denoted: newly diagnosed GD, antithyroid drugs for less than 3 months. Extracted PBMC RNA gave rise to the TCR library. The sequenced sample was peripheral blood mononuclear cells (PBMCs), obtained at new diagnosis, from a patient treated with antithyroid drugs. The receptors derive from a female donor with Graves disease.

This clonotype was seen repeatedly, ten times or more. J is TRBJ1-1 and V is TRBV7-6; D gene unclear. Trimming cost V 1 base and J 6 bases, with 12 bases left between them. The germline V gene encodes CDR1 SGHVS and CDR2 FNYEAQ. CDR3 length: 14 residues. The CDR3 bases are TGTGCCAGCAGCTTAGAGGTCAGTTCCTCTGAAGCTTTCTTT. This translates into CASSLEVSSSEAFF.

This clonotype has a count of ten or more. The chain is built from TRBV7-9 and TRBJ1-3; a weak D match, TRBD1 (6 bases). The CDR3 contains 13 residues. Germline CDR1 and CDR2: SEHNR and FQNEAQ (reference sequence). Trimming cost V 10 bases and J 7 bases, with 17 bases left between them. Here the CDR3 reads CATRTVSGNTIYF. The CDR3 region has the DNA TGTGCCACAAGGACAGTCTCGGGGAACACCATATATTTT.

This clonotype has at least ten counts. CDR3 nucleotides: TGTGCCAGCAGGCCGGACATCAACCTAGCTGGCTACACCTTC. The encoded protein is CASRPDINLAGYTF. The V call is TRBV6-1, the J call TRBJ1-2; weak D call: TRBD1 (5 bases). This CDR3 comprises 14 residues. V gave up 6 bases and J gave up 7 bases, with 18 bases separating them. Germline-derived CDR1 and CDR2 are MNHNS and SASEGT.

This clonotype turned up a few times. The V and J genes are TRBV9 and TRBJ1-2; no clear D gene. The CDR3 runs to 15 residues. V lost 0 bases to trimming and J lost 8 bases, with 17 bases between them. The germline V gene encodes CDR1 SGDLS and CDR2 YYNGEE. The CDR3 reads CASSVEGTYLGGYTF. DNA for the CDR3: TGTGCCAGCAGCGTAGAGGGAACCTACCTAGGGGGCTACACCTTC.

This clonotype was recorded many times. For the CDR3, the DNA is TGCGCCAGCAGCTTGGGGACCCAGGACGAGCAGTACTTC. Translation: CASSLGTQDEQYF. The chain couples TRBV5-1 to TRBJ2-7; D is undetermined. The CDR3 is 13 amino acids. CDR1 SGHRS and CDR2 YFSETQ come from the germline V gene. With 0 bases removed from V and 5 bases from J, the gap between germline ends came to 9 bases.

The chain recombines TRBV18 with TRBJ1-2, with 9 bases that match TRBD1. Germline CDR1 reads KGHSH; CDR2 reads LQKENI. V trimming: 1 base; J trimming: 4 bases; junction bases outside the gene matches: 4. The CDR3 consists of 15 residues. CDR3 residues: CASSPQGQGVYGYTF. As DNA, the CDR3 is TGTGCCAGCTCACCACAGGGACAGGGCGTCTATGGCTACACCTTC.

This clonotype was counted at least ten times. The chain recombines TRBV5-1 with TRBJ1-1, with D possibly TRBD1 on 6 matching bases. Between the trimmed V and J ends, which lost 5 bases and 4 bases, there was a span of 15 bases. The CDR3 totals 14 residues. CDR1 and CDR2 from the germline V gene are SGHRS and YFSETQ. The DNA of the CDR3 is TGCGCCAGCAGGGTGTCAGGGGCAACCACTGAAGCTTTCTTT. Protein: CASRVSGATTEAFF.

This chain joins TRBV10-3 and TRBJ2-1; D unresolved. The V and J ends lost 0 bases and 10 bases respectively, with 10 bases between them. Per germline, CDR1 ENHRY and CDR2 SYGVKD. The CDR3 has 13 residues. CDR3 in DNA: TGTGCCATCAGTGAGTCGCTGGTGGTAGAGCAGTTCTTC. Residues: CAISESLVVEQFF.

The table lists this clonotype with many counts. CDR3 protein: CAWSVQVQAEAFF. CDR3 nucleotides: TGTGCCTGGAGTGTGCAAGTCCAGGCTGAAGCTTTCTTT. The rearrangement joins TRBV30 to TRBJ1-1; D is uncertain. Deletions cut 0 bases from V and 6 bases from J, with 11 bases between. This CDR3 is 13 amino acids long. Germline lookup yields CDR1 GTSNPN and CDR2 SVGIG (reference sequence).

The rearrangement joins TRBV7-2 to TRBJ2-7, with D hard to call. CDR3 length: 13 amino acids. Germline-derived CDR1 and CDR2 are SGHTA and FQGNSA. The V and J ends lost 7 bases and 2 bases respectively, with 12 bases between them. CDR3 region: CASTIRPAYEQYF. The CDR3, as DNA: TGTGCCAGCACGATCCGGCCAGCCTACGAGCAGTACTTC.

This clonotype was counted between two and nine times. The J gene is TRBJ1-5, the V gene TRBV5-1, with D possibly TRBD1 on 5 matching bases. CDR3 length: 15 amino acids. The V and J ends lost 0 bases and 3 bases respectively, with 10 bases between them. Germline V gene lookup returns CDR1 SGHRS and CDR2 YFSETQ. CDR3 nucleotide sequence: TGCGCCAGCAGCTTGGGGCAGGGCCACAATCAGCCCCAGCATTTT. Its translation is CASSLGQGHNQPQHF.

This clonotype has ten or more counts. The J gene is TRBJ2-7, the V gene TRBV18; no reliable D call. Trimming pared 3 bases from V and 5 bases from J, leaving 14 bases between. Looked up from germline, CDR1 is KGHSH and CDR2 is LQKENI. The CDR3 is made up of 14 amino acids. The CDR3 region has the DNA TGTGCCAGCTCACCGGCTTTCGGACGCGACGAGCAGTACTTC. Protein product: CASSPAFGRDEQYF.

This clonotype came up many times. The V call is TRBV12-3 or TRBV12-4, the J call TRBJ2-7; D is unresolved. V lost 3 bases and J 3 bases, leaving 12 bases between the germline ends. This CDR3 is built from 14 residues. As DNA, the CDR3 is TGTGCCAGCAGTTTTTCTAGTCCCATCTACGAGCAGTACTTC. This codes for CASSFSSPIYEQYF.

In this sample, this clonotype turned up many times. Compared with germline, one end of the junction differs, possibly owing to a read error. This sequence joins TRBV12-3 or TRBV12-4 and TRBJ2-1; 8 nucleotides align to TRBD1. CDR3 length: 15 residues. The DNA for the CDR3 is TGTGCCAGCAGTCAGACAGGGGAAGGTTACAATGGGCAGTTCTTC. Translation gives CASSQTGEGYNGQFF.

This chain's CDR3 is CASGLGQGRNEQYF. Written as DNA, the CDR3 is TGTGCTAGTGGCCTGGGACAGGGTAGGAACGAGCAGTACTTC. This sequence joins TRBV12-5 and TRBJ2-7, with TRBD1 identical over 9 bases. The CDR3 totals 14 residues. V lost 6 bases, J lost 5 bases, and 8 bases stayed unmatched. Per germline, CDR1 LGHNT and CDR2 FRNRAP.

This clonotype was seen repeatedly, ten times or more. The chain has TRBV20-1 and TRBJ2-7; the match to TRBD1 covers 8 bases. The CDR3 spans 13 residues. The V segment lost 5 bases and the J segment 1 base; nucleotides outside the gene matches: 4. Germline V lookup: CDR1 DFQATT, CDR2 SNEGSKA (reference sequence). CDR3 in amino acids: CSAGQGPSYEQYF. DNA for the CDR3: TGCAGTGCTGGACAGGGACCTTCCTACGAGCAGTACTTC.

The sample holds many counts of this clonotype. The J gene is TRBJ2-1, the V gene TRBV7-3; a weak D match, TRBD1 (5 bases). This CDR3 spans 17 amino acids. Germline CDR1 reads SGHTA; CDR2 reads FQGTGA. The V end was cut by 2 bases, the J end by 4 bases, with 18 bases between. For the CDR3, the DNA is TGTGCCAGCAGCTTATCCCCCCTCGGGCAGGGATACAATGAGCAGTTCTTC. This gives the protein CASSLSPLGQGYNEQFF.

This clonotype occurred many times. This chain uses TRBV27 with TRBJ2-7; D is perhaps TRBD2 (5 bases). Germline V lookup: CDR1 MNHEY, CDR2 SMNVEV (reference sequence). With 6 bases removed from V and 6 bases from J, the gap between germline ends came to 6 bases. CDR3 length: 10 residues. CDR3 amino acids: CASRGAEQYF. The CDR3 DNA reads TGTGCCAGCAGGGGAGCCGAGCAGTACTTC.

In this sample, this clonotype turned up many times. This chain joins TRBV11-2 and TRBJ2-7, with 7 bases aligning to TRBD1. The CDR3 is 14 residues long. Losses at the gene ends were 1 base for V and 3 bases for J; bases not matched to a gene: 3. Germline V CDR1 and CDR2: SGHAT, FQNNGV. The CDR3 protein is CASSLVGTDYEQYF. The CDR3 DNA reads TGTGCCAGCAGCTTAGTCGGGACAGACTACGAGCAGTACTTC.

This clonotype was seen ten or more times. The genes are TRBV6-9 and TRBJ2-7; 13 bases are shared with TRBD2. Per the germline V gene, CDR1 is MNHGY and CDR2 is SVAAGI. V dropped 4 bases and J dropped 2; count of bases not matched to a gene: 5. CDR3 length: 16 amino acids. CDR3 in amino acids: CASSWGTSGTPYEQYF. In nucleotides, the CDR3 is TGTGCCAGCAGTTGGGGGACTAGCGGGACACCCTACGAGCAGTACTTC.

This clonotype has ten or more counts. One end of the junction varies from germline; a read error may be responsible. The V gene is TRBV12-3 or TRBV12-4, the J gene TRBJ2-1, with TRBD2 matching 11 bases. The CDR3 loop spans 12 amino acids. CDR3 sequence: CASSVTSGSRVF. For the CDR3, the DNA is TGTGCCAGCAGTGTTACTAGCGGGAGTCGTGTCTTC.

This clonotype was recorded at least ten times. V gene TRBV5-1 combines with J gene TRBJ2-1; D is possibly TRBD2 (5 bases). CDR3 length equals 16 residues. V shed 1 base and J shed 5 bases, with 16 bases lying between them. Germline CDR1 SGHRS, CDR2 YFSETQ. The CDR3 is CASSLSTPGIHNEQFF. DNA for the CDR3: TGCGCCAGCAGCTTGTCGACCCCGGGGATCCACAATGAGCAGTTCTTC.

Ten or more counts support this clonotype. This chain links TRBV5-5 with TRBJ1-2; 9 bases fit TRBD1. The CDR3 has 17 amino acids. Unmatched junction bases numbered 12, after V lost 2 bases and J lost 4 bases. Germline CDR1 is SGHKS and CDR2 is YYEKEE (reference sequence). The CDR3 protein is CASSLRTGAVLGYGYTF. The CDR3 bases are TGTGCCAGCAGCTTACGGACAGGGGCCGTCCTTGGCTATGGCTACACCTTC. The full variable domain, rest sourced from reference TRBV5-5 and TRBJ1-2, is DAGVTQSPTHLIKTRGQQVTLRCSPISGHKSVSWYQQVLGQGPQFIFQYYEKEERGRGNFPDRFSARQFPNYSSELNVNALLLGDSALYLCASSLRTGAVLGYGYTFGSGTRLTVV.

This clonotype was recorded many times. CDR3 residues: CASSPQAEAFF. CDR3 coding DNA: TGTGCCAGCAGCCCCCAGGCTGAAGCTTTCTTT. V gene TRBV18 combines with J gene TRBJ1-1; D call uncertain. The CDR3 extends over 11 amino acids. In germline, CDR1 is KGHSH, CDR2 LQKENI. Trimming shortened V by 8 bases and J by 6 bases, and 10 bases separated the two germline ends.

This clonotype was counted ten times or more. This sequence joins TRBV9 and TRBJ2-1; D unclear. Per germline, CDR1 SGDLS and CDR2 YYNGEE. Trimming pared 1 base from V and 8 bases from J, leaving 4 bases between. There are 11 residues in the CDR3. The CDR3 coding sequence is TGTGCCAGCAGCGTAAGCGATGAGCAGTTCTTC. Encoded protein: CASSVSDEQFF.

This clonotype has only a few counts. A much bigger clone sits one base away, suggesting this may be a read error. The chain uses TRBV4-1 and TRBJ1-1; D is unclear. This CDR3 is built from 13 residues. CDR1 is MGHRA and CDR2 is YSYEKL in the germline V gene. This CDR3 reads CASSQPRDTEASF. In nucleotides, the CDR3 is TGCGCCAGCAGCCAACCCCGAGACACTGAAGCTTCCTTT.

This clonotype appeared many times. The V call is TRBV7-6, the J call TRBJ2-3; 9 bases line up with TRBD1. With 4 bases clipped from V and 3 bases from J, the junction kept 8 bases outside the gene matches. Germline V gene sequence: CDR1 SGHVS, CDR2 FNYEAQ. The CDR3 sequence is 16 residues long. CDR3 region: CASSSHRGQGTDTQYF. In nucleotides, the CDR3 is TGTGCCAGCAGCTCCCACAGGGGGCAAGGGACAGATACGCAGTATTTT.